Described below is a single T cell receptor beta chain sequence and its context. Its target is not known. These data are taken from a study of T cell responses to AZD1222 COVID-19 vaccine. Study outcomes and limitations: Two AZD1222 administrations were followed by greater Spike-specific TCR breadth and depth.

There are 18 residues in the CDR3. The assay was immunoSEQ multiplex PCR, and TCRdb's table has in-frame clones only and misses some. The sample has 75,000 to 100,000 clones, 70% to 90% seen once; the top ten hold less than 3.5%. The sequence derives from an adult in good health. This specimen was peripheral blood, taken on day 0 of AZD1222 vaccination. The chain is built from TRBV21-1 and TRBJ2-3; the table's D call of TRBD1 was not tested on the DNA. TRBV21-1 corresponds to a pseudogene. CDR3 in DNA: TGTGCCAGCAGCAAAGGGCAGAGGACAGGGGGCTCAGCAGATACGCAGTATTTT. Protein sequence: CASSKGQRTGGSADTQYF.